Listed below are T cell receptor beta chains from one sample, sequenced in a study of blood T cell dynamics during melanoma immunotherapy. Method: immunoSEQ multiplex PCR; TCRdb's copy keeps in-frame clones and lacks some. Of 900 or so clones listed, roughly 71% are singletons. The sample consisted of central memory CD8+ T cells from blood, taken from a patient treated with checkpoint blockade. The receptor set was obtained from a human donor with melanoma. Both conserved end residues are part of each CDR3. A D gene is named only where the DNA matches it firmly. Expanded clones are given a class, and other clones once, few, many or no size at all.

clone size	D gene	V gene	J gene	CDR3 protein
-	-	TRBV7-2	TRBJ2-7	CASSLSRTGIYEQYF
once	-	TRBV4-1	TRBJ2-1	CASSQAGVPSSYNEQFF
-	-	TRBV9	TRBJ2-4	CASSVGGDEGIQYF
-	TRBD2	TRBV29-1	TRBJ2-7	CSSASGSSEQYF
-	-	TRBV6-5	TRBJ1-2	CASSYSTGHGYTF
few	-	TRBV12-1	TRBJ1-2	CASSNTKRGDTF
-	-	TRBV11-2	TRBJ2-7	CASSLDHQVYEQYF
-	TRBD2	TRBV7-2	TRBJ2-1	CASSLIVSAGEQFF
-	-	TRBV5-4	TRBJ1-2	CASSLRPVHYGYTF
-	-	TRBV4-1	TRBJ2-1	CASSQDLTMEQFF
-	TRBD2	TRBV9	TRBJ2-4	CASSVYSGRGDIQYF
-	-	TRBV6-5	-	CASSYTPDGSYEQYF
-	TRBD2	TRBV4-2	-	CASSQEEAGGLGEQYF
large	TRBD1	TRBV28	TRBJ1-2	CASSLGGPGQGRYGYTF
-	TRBD2	TRBV28	TRBJ2-5	CASSPRSGLARETQYF
-	TRBD1	TRBV29-1	TRBJ1-2	CSVETGGYGYTF
-	-	TRBV11-2	TRBJ2-3	CASSFPEYGSDTQYF
few	-	TRBV11-2	TRBJ1-1	CASSLVLTAEAFF
-	-	TRBV7-9	TRBJ2-1	CASSLTVAGDNEQFF
-	-	TRBV6-1	TRBJ1-1	CASSEAANTEAFF
-	-	TRBV2	TRBJ2-1	CASSAAYKPINEQFF
-	-	TRBV6-1	TRBJ2-1	CASNTVGTYNEQFF
-	TRBD2	TRBV6-4	TRBJ2-3	CASSDTGGSSTDTQYF
large	TRBD1	TRBV7-9	TRBJ1-2	CASTPGTGGSYGYTF
-	TRBD1	TRBV9	TRBJ1-1	CASSVVGQGAAEAFF
-	-	TRBV28	TRBJ2-7	CASSSQIYEQYF
-	TRBD1	TRBV15	TRBJ2-6	CATSRDKGTGSGANVLTF
-	TRBD2	TRBV9	TRBJ2-7	CASSVGAGAGYEQYF
-	-	TRBV7-6	TRBJ2-1	CASSLAAYNEQFF
-	TRBD1	TRBV28	TRBJ1-2	CASSLGTGESYGYTF
-	TRBD2	TRBV25-1	TRBJ2-7	CASSEFSGVYEQYF
-	-	TRBV7-8	TRBJ2-2	CASSYWTGNTGELFF
-	-	TRBV4-1	TRBJ2-3	CASSQDSILSTDTQYF
-	TRBD1	TRBV27	TRBJ2-7	CASSQGQAWEQYF
-	TRBD2	TRBV5-4	TRBJ2-1	CASSGSTSGIYNEQFF
-	-	TRBV16	TRBJ2-2	CASPKSGNPGGELFF
-	TRBD2	TRBV27	TRBJ2-1	CASSETGTSGVYNEQFF
-	-	TRBV21-1	TRBJ2-7	CASSKEPSLYEQYF
few	TRBD1	TRBV5-8	TRBJ2-2	CASSYGTENTGELFF
-	-	TRBV29-1	TRBJ2-1	CSVPAGALRGYNEQFF
-	TRBD1	TRBV4-2	TRBJ2-7	CASSRQGDPYEQYF
-	TRBD1	TRBV7-1	TRBJ1-5	CASSSTGPGNQPQHF
-	TRBD2	TRBV7-8	TRBJ2-4	CASSSGLAGGPNIQYF
-	-	TRBV6-5	TRBJ1-5	CASRTVPTQPQHF
-	-	TRBV27	TRBJ1-1	CASSPLDSIDREAFF
-	TRBD1	TRBV4-1	TRBJ2-7	CASSQAAGGPAYEQYF
-	-	TRBV15	TRBJ2-3	CATSRFSTDTQYF
-	-	TRBV28	TRBJ2-1	CASSPTEHHEQFF